The 8 T cell receptor beta chains below were found in one sample sequenced in a study of cytotoxic CD8 clonotypes in ibrutinib-treated CLL. The method was immunoSEQ multiplex PCR; TCRdb's version includes in-frame clones alone and lacks a portion of them. This sample has about 22,000 clones; roughly 80% occur once, and the top ten carry about 7.2%. The starting material was PBMCs, obtained before ibrutinib treatment. These receptor sequences come from a human donor with chronic lymphocytic leukemia.

The chain joins TRBV12-5 to TRBJ2-1, with 14 bases that match TRBD2. Germline-derived CDR1 and CDR2 are LGHNT and FRNRAP. This CDR3 is built from 23 residues. V shed 2 bases, J shed 2 bases, and the junction held 20 bases outside the gene matches. The CDR3: CASGLPLHPSGLAGVWAYNEQFF. The CDR3 DNA reads TGTGCTAGTGGTTTGCCATTACACCCCTCGGGACTAGCGGGAGTCTGGGCCTACAATGAGCAGTTCTTC. Full variable domain (remainder filled in from reference TRBV12-5 and TRBJ2-1): DARVTQTPRHKVTEMGQEVTMRCQPILGHNTVFWYRQTMMQGLELLAYFRNRAPLDDSGMPKDRFSAEMPDATLATLKIQPSEPRDSAVYFCASGLPLHPSGLAGVWAYNEQFFGPGTRLTVL.

The rearrangement links TRBV4-3 to TRBJ2-3, with a tentative D call TRBD2 (6 bases). This CDR3 spans 15 amino acids. The V gene lost 0 bases and the J gene lost 5 bases, with 12 bases spanning the gap. The germline V gene encodes CDR1 LGHNA and CDR2 YSLEER. CDR3 in DNA: TGCGCCAGCAGCCAAGAAGGAGGGTGGAGAGATACGCAGTATTTT. This sequence encodes CASSQEGGWRDTQYF.

The chain carries TRBV2 and TRBJ1-4; 10 nucleotides agree with TRBD1. The ends lost 6 bases at V and 3 bases at J; junction bases unmatched: 7. Germline loops: CDR1 SNHLY, CDR2 FYNNEI. The CDR3 extends over 16 amino acids. In DNA, the CDR3 is TGTGCCAGCAGGGACAGGGGGATGAGGGCTAATGAAAAACTGTTTTTT. Amino acid sequence: CASRDRGMRANEKLFF. The whole variable domain, remainder taken from reference TRBV2 and TRBJ1-4, is EPEVTQTPSHQVTQMGQEVILRCVPISNHLYFYWYRQILGQKVEFLVSFYNNEISEKSEIFDDQFSVERPDGSNFTLKIRSTKLEDSAMYFCASRDRGMRANEKLFFGSGTQLSVL.

Written as DNA, the CDR3 is TGTGCCAGCAGCCTGACGGCTAACACCGGGGAGCTGTTTTTT. Translating gives CASSLTANTGELFF. This chain joins TRBV5-5 and TRBJ2-2; no clear D gene. CDR3 size: 14 residues. The V end was cut by 4 bases, the J end by 2 bases, with 9 bases between. CDR1 is SGHKS and CDR2 is YYEKEE in the germline V gene (reference sequence).

This clone occurred once. The CDR3: CASSAELAGDLTYEQYF. In nucleotides, the CDR3 is TGTGCCAGCAGTGCGGAACTAGCGGGGGACCTAACCTACGAGCAGTACTTC. This chain connects TRBV2 to TRBJ2-7; 11 bases map to TRBD2. The germline gives CDR1 SNHLY, CDR2 FYNNEI. CDR3 length: 17 amino acids. After removal of 4 bases from V and 2 bases from J, the junction contained 10 bases not matched to a gene.

This chain connects TRBV10-3 to TRBJ1-1, with D tentatively TRBD1 (6 bases). This CDR3 contains 15 residues. CDR1 and CDR2 (germline): ENHRY, SYGVKD. The V end was cut by 6 bases, the J end by 0 bases, with 14 bases between. CDR3 sequence: CAISGADRLNTEAFF. CDR3 DNA: TGTGCCATCAGCGGGGCCGACAGGTTGAACACTGAAGCTTTCTTT.

This clone was counted between two and nine times. The chain combines TRBV5-1 with TRBJ2-2; 7 positions match TRBD2. This CDR3 is built from 17 residues. Germline V gene data show CDR1 as SGHRS and CDR2 as YFSETQ. V dropped 0 bases and J dropped 5; count of bases not matched to a gene: 10. CDR3 loop: CASSLAVAGAGTGELFF. The CDR3 DNA reads as TGCGCCAGCAGCTTGGCCGTTGCGGGAGCTGGGACCGGGGAGCTGTTTTTT.

This clone turned up a few times. The germline gene is not matched at one end of the junction; a read error may be the cause. The chain combines TRBV19 with TRBJ2-4; 11 nucleotides line up with TRBD1. The CDR3 consists of 19 residues. Germline assignment: CDR1 LNHDA and CDR2 SQIVND (reference sequence). The CDR3 nucleotides read TGTGCCAGTAGTGTAGAAGGACAGGGGGCGAGGAGGGCCAAAAACATTCAGTACTTC. It yields the protein CASSVEGQGARRAKNIQYF.